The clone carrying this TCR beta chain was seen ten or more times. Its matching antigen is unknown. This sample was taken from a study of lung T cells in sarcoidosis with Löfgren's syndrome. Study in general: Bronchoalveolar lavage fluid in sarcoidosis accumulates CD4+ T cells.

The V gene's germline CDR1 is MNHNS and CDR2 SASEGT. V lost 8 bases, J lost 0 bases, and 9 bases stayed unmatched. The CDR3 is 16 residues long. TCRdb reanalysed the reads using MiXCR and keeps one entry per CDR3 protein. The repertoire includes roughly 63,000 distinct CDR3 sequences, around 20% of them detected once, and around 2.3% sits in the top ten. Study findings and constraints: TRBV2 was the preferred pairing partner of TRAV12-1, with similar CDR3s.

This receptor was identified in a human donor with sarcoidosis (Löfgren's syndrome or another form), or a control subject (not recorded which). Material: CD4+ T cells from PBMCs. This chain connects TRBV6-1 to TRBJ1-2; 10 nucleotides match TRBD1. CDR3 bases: TGTGCCAGCGGACACCCGGGGACAGGGGCTAACTATGGCTACACCTTC. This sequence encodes CASGHPGTGANYGYTF.